One and the same sample provided the 20 T cell receptor beta chains below, sequenced in a study of cytomegalovirus exposure and HLA in healthy donors listed by TCRdb under 2017. Library preparation employed the immunoSEQ multiplex PCR assay. Held by TCRdb, this immuneACCESS table contains in-frame sequences only and omits some clones. Under half of the omission traces to an unresolved V gene where checked; the cause of the rest is unknown. The sample table shows 150,000 to 200,000 clones, and roughly nine tenths are seen once. The ten most abundant clones make up approximately 2.5% of the sample. Input material: PBMCs. The receptor source for this set is a young man in good health and CMV-seropositive.

The chain uses TRBV7-2 and TRBJ2-3; TRBD2 agrees at 9 bases. The CDR3 totals 18 residues. With V trimmed by 2 bases and J by 5 bases, 14 bases remained unmatched. The germline V gene has CDR1 SGHTA and CDR2 FQGNSA. CDR3 sequence: CASSLRTRLASGEDTQYF. DNA of the CDR3: TGTGCCAGCAGCTTAAGGACGAGGCTAGCTAGCGGGGAAGATACGCAGTATTTT. Drawing the rest from reference TRBV7-2 and TRBJ2-3, the complete variable domain is GAGVSQSPSNKVTEKGKDVELRCDPISGHTALYWYRQSLGQGLEFLIYFQGNSAPDKSGLPSDRFSAERTGGSVSTLTIQRTQQEDSAVYLCASSLRTRLASGEDTQYFGPGTRLTVL.

This clone was observed a few times. V gene TRBV10-3 combines with J gene TRBJ1-2; TRBD1 matches 9 bases. The CDR3 totals 14 residues. V lost 5 bases and J lost 2; bases outside the gene matches: 3. CDR1 and CDR2 (germline): ENHRY, SYGVKD. This chain's CDR3 is CAISIDRGNYGYTF. CDR3 sequence (DNA): TGTGCCATCAGTATTGACAGGGGGAACTATGGCTACACCTTC.

The rearrangement joins TRBV2 to TRBJ2-5, with 10 bases that match TRBD2. The CDR3 length is 17 residues. Germline CDR1 is SNHLY and CDR2 is FYNNEI. After removal of 3 bases from V and 2 bases from J, the junction contained 9 bases not matched to a gene. DNA of the CDR3: TGTGCCAGCAGTGATCCCCGGACTAGCGGAGCTCAAGAGACCCAGTACTTC. Protein sequence: CASSDPRTSGAQETQYF.

The rearrangement links TRBV11-3 to TRBJ2-1; the D gene is possibly TRBD1 (6 bases). Germline lookup yields CDR1 SGHNT and CDR2 YENEEA. The CDR3 totals 12 residues. V was pared by 1 base and J by 8 bases, with 6 bases between. The CDR3 protein is CASSLAGDEQFF. In DNA form, the CDR3 reads TGTGCCAGCAGCTTAGCAGGGGATGAGCAGTTCTTC.

About this clone itself: In the same sample, other DNA sequences code for this CDR3. The rearrangement uses TRBV19 and TRBJ2-7, with D perhaps TRBD2 (5 bases). The CDR3 consists of 13 residues. The V gene's germline CDR1 is LNHDA and CDR2 SQIVND (reference sequence). The V end lost 4 bases, the J end lost 0 bases, and 7 bases lay between the germline ends. The CDR3 DNA follows: TGTGCCAGTAGTAGTGGGAGCTCCTACGAGCAGTACTTC. It specifies CASSSGSSYEQYF.

This clone is a singleton in its sample. This rearrangement joins TRBV28 to TRBJ2-7; D remains ambiguous. V dropped 4 bases and J dropped 3 bases, with 25 bases sitting between them. This CDR3 region has 18 residues. Looked up from germline, CDR1 is MDHEN and CDR2 is SYDVKM. The chain's CDR3 is CASSSLLTRPTLSYEQYF. CDR3 coding DNA: TGTGCCAGCAGTTCCCTATTAACGAGGCCAACCCTAAGCTACGAGCAGTACTTC.

The table lists this clone with a count of one. The rearrangement joins TRBV2 to TRBJ2-7; 7 positions match TRBD2. CDR1 is SNHLY and CDR2 is FYNNEI in the germline V gene. Trimming cost V 2 bases and J 2 bases; bases outside gene matches: 3. CDR3 size: 14 residues. The CDR3 DNA is TGTGCCAGCAGTGAACGGGGGGTCCCCTACGAGCAGTACTTC. It is translated as CASSERGVPYEQYF.

CDR3 region: CASLNGQGGVDEQFF. The CDR3 DNA reads as TGCGCCAGCCTGAACGGGCAGGGGGGAGTAGATGAGCAGTTCTTC. This chain links TRBV10-1 with TRBJ2-1, with D possibly being TRBD1 (7 bases). Germline CDR1 is WNHNN and CDR2 is SYGVQD (reference sequence). Trimming removed 8 bases at V and 8 bases at J, with 22 bases between. The CDR3 extends over 15 amino acids.

The CDR3 nucleotides are TGTGCCAGCAGTTTTGGGCGGGGAGTTTACAATGAGCAGTTCTTC. Translation: CASSFGRGVYNEQFF. This chain uses TRBV27 with TRBJ2-1; D might be TRBD2 (6 bases). The V gene lost 3 bases and the J gene lost 4 bases, with 13 bases spanning the gap. The CDR3 contains 15 residues. The germline gives CDR1 MNHEY, CDR2 SMNVEV (reference sequence).

The chain uses TRBV7-9 and TRBJ2-5, with 9 bases identical to TRBD1. CDR3 length equals 15 residues. Germline V gives CDR1 SEHNR, CDR2 FQNEAQ (reference sequence). V was clipped by 7 bases and J by 0 bases; unmatched bases: 6. This chain's CDR3 is CASNIRDRDQETQYF. The CDR3, as DNA: TGTGCCAGCAACATCCGGGACAGGGACCAAGAGACCCAGTACTTC.

The chain recombines TRBV6-5 with TRBJ2-7, with 10 bases that match TRBD1. The CDR3 is made up of 14 amino acids. Per germline, CDR1 MNHEY and CDR2 SVGAGI. The trim removed 6 bases at V and 5 bases at J, leaving 7 bases unmatched. In DNA form, the CDR3 reads TGTGCCAGCAGCCTGACAGGGGGCAGGGACGAGCAGTACTTC. Translating gives CASSLTGGRDEQYF.

J is TRBJ2-7 and V is TRBV18, with D possibly TRBD2 on 5 matching bases. Per germline, CDR1 KGHSH and CDR2 LQKENI. CDR3 size: 13 residues. Trimming left V 5 bases short and J 4 bases short, with 12 bases between. CDR3 nucleotide sequence: TGTGCCAGCTCAGTGGTCGGCGGGTACGAGCAGTACTTC. It yields the protein CASSVVGGYEQYF.

This chain uses TRBV20-1 with TRBJ2-1, with D maybe TRBD1 (5 bases). The ends were cut back, 5 bases at V and 9 bases at J, with 11 bases in the middle. The V gene's germline CDR1 is DFQATT and CDR2 SNEGSKA (reference sequence). This CDR3 spans 11 amino acids. DNA for the CDR3: TGCAGTGCTGCTCTTAGGGGTGAGCAGTTCTTC. It translates to CSAALRGEQFF.

In its sample, this clone was seen once. This rearrangement joins TRBV6-1 to TRBJ1-2; D unclear. The germline V gene encodes CDR1 MNHNS and CDR2 SASEGT. The germline V and J ends were trimmed by 4 bases and 4 bases, with 10 bases remaining between them. The CDR3 sequence is 13 residues long. CDR3 sequence reads: CASSANSLYGYTF. The CDR3 DNA is TGTGCCAGCAGTGCGAACAGCCTCTATGGCTACACCTTC.

This chain links TRBV29-1 with TRBJ2-1; TRBD1 aligns across 8 bases. The CDR3 covers 13 residues. Germline CDR1 reads SQVTM; CDR2 reads ANQGSEA. Losses at the gene ends were 4 bases for V and 5 bases for J; bases not matched to a gene: 4. CDR3 region: CSVVQGANNEQFF. The CDR3 nucleotides are TGCAGCGTTGTTCAGGGGGCAAACAATGAGCAGTTCTTC.

This chain links TRBV30 with TRBJ2-2; TRBD2 agrees at 9 bases. CDR1 and CDR2 from the germline V gene are GTSNPN and SVGIG (reference sequence). J gave up 4 bases and V 3 bases, and 12 bases lay outside the gene matches. There are 17 residues in the CDR3. The CDR3, as DNA: TGTGCCTGGAGGCACTCCGGGACTAGCTTACCCACCGGGGAGCTGTTTTTT. It translates to CAWRHSGTSLPTGELFF.

This rearrangement joins TRBV5-5 to TRBJ2-1; 14 bases are shared with TRBD2. With V trimmed by 4 bases and J by 9 bases, 6 bases remained unmatched. The V gene's germline CDR1 is SGHKS and CDR2 YYEKEE (reference sequence). The CDR3 is 15 amino acids. The CDR3 is CASSGTSGGRGEQFF. CDR3 sequence (DNA): TGTGCCAGCAGCGGGACTAGCGGGGGTAGGGGTGAGCAGTTCTTC.

In nucleotides, the CDR3 is TGTGCCAGCAGCGTATCCTGGCTTGCCGAAAAACTGTTTTTT. This translates into CASSVSWLAEKLFF. The chain uses TRBV9 and TRBJ1-4; no firm D call. This CDR3 spans 14 amino acids. Germline CDR1 reads SGDLS; CDR2 reads YYNGEE. Deletions cut 1 base from V and 8 bases from J, with 12 bases between.

The V gene is TRBV7-9, the J gene TRBJ2-5; 12 nucleotides agree with TRBD2. Germline V gives CDR1 SEHNR, CDR2 FQNEAQ (reference sequence). V lost 1 base to trimming and J lost 1 base; unmatched junction nucleotides: 1. The CDR3 sequence is 16 residues long. CDR3 in amino acids: CASSLGLAGAQETQYF. The CDR3 region has the DNA TGTGCCAGCAGCTTAGGACTAGCGGGAGCCCAAGAGACCCAGTACTTC.

V usage is TRBV7-9 and J usage is TRBJ1-1, with 8 bases fitting TRBD1. Germline V CDR1 and CDR2: SEHNR, FQNEAQ (reference sequence). The CDR3 runs to 16 residues. Losses at the gene ends were 5 bases for V and 1 base for J; bases not matched to a gene: 9. CDR3 DNA sequence: TGTGCCAGCAGCCCAGGACAGGGTATAGGGAACACTGAAGCTTTCTTT. Protein: CASSPGQGIGNTEAFF.